The 8 T cell receptor beta chains below were found in one sample sequenced in a study of shared clonotypes between healthy human individuals. Only CD45RO-negative cells positively selected for CCR7 counted as naive CD8 cells, so terminally differentiated effector memory CD45RA+ cells were excluded. Assay: immunoSEQ multiplex PCR; the TCRdb copy retains only in-frame clones and omits some. The profile shows around 700,000 clones, 92% of them singletons. Sequencing used naive CD8+ T cells sorted from blood. Source of these receptors: a man between 25 and 39 years old in good health.

The chain links TRBV7-9 to TRBJ1-2, with 8 bases lining up with TRBD1. Per the germline V gene, CDR1 is SEHNR and CDR2 is FQNEAQ (reference sequence). The J segment lost 6 bases and the V segment lost 6 bases, leaving 6 bases of the junction unmatched. CDR3 length: 13 residues. CDR3 amino acids: CASRDDRGDGYTF. The DNA for the CDR3 is TGTGCCAGCAGGGATGACAGGGGTGATGGCTACACCTTC.

The V and J genes are TRBV7-3 and TRBJ2-7; unclear D gene. The V gene lost 2 bases and the J gene lost 1 base, with 6 bases spanning the gap. The CDR3 consists of 13 residues. From germline, CDR1 is SGHTA and CDR2 FQGTGA. This chain's CDR3 is CASSLDLSYEQYF. CDR3 DNA: TGTGCCAGCAGCTTAGACTTGTCCTACGAGCAGTACTTC.

This clone occurred once. This chain links TRBV5-4 with TRBJ1-2; the D is unclear. The germline CDR1 and CDR2 sequences are SGHNT and YYREEE (reference sequence). Between the trimmed V and J ends, which lost 4 bases and 0 bases, there was a span of 13 bases. The CDR3 totals 15 residues. The CDR3 sequence: CASSDPDGANYGYTF. The CDR3 DNA follows: TGTGCCAGCAGCGACCCGGACGGAGCTAACTATGGCTACACCTTC. Complete variable domain (other parts from reference TRBV5-4 and TRBJ1-2): ETGVTQSPTHLIKTRGQQVTLRCSSQSGHNTVSWYQQALGQGPQFIFQYYREEENGRGNFPPRFSGLQFPNYSSELNVNALELDDSALYLCASSDPDGANYGYTFGSGTRLTVV.

This chain links TRBV7-6 with TRBJ2-7, with D possibly being TRBD2 (6 bases). The CDR3 runs 14 residues. The ends were cut back, 5 bases at V and 3 bases at J, with 14 bases in the middle. CDR1 and CDR2 from the germline V gene are SGHVS and FNYEAQ. The CDR3 nucleotides read TGTGCCAGCAGCCGCGGGTCGGACTACTACGAGCAGTACTTC. Translation: CASSRGSDYYEQYF.

The rearrangement links TRBV7-8 to TRBJ2-1; 14 bases are shared with TRBD2. With V trimmed by 1 base and J by 9 bases, 8 bases remained unmatched. The germline V gene encodes CDR1 SGHVS and CDR2 FQNEAQ. The CDR3 runs to 17 residues. CDR3: CASSLGPTGLAGVEQFF. The DNA for the CDR3 is TGTGCCAGCAGCTTAGGGCCAACGGGACTAGCGGGAGTTGAGCAGTTCTTC.

The chain couples TRBV19 to TRBJ2-3; 8 nucleotides line up with TRBD1. The CDR3 has 14 residues. Germline loops: CDR1 LNHDA, CDR2 SQIVND (reference sequence). The V gene end was trimmed by 4 bases and the J gene end by 4 bases; junction bases not matched to a gene: 4. DNA of the CDR3: TGTGCCAGTAGTACCTCAGGGGGCGCAGATACGCAGTATTTT. Residues: CASSTSGGADTQYF. Together with reference TRBV19 and TRBJ2-3, the CDR3 gives the full variable domain: DGGITQSPKYLFRKEGQNVTLSCEQNLNHDAMYWYRQDPGQGLRLIYYSQIVNDFQKGDIAEGYSVSREKKESFPLTVTSAQKNPTAFYLCASSTSGGADTQYFGPGTRLTVL.

V and J are TRBV6-5 and TRBJ2-2, with D possibly being TRBD2 (6 bases). The CDR3 covers 16 residues. Germline V gives CDR1 MNHEY, CDR2 SVGAGI. Trimming removed 0 bases from V and 1 base from J, with 9 bases in between. CDR3 in DNA: TGTGCCAGCAGTTACTCGGGGGGAGAGAACACCGGGGAGCTGTTTTTT. It codes for CASSYSGGENTGELFF.

J is TRBJ2-2 and V is TRBV29-1; possible D gene TRBD1, 5 bases. The CDR3 is made up of 12 amino acids. Germline V lookup: CDR1 SQVTM, CDR2 ANQGSEA. V lost 7 bases and J 0 bases, leaving 6 bases between the germline ends. The CDR3, as DNA: TGCAGCGCGACAGCGAACACCGGGGAGCTGTTTTTT. It yields the protein CSATANTGELFF.